A selection of T cell receptor beta chains follows, all from one sample in a study of OX40 agonist ivuxolimab in advanced cancers. Clones were read by immunoSEQ multiplex PCR, and TCRdb kept only the in-frame ones, dropping some. The data show tens of thousands of clones, 90% to 95% seen once. The sequencing here drew on CD4+ or CD8+ T cells sorted from blood, taken in a trial of the OX40 agonist ivuxolimab. These receptors were obtained from an adult with an advanced solid tumor such as melanoma, head and neck, liver or kidney cancer. CDR3s include the opening cysteine and the closing phenylalanine or tryptophan. D genes are given only for firm matches. Clone size is shown for a subset of rows, as once, few, many or a class of expanded clone.

few | TRBJ1-5 | TRBV6-1 | TRBD1 | CASSEEAGGGNQPQHF | TGTGCCAGCAGTGAAGAGGCAGGGGGCGGAAATCAGCCCCAGCATTTT
- | TRBJ2-7 | TRBV5-8 | TRBD1 | CASSFGTGTEQYF | TGTGCCAGCAGCTTTGGGACAGGGACCGAGCAGTACTTC
once | TRBJ2-5 | TRBV12-5 | - | CASGLDAVTGQGETQYF | TGTGCTAGTGGTTTGGACGCTGTGACAGGCCAGGGAGAGACCCAGTACTTC
- | TRBJ1-3 | TRBV7-8 | TRBD1 | CASSWTGGTNTIYF | TGTGCCAGCAGCTGGACAGGGGGGACGAACACCATATATTTT
- | TRBJ1-1 | TRBV11-3 | - | CASSSNTEAFF | TGTGCCAGCAGCTCAAACACTGAAGCTTTCTTT
- | TRBJ2-3 | TRBV7-2 | TRBD2 | CASSLSGSRLADGDTQYF | TGTGCCAGCAGCTTATCGGGGTCGCGGCTAGCGGACGGGGATACGCAGTATTTT
- | TRBJ2-5 | TRBV7-9 | TRBD2 | CASSSPWTSEETQYF | TGTGCCAGCAGCAGCCCCTGGACTAGCGAAGAGACCCAGTACTTC
- | TRBJ1-4 | TRBV19 | - | CATRFGGEKLFF | TGTGCCACCCGGTTTGGTGGTGAAAAACTGTTTTTT
- | TRBJ2-6 | TRBV5-6 | - | CASSLPGVGANVLTF | TGTGCCAGCAGCTTGCCAGGGGTTGGGGCCAACGTCCTGACTTTC
- | TRBJ2-2 | TRBV7-9 | TRBD2 | CASSFLAGASTGELFF | TGTGCCAGCAGTTTCCTAGCGGGAGCTTCTACCGGGGAGCTGTTTTTT
once | TRBJ1-1 | TRBV19 | - | CASRLTRGVETEAFF | TGTGCCAGTAGACTCACCCGGGGGGTAGAAACTGAAGCTTTCTTT
- | TRBJ2-3 | TRBV6-5 | - | CASSYNGDSTDTQYF | TGTGCCAGCAGTTATAATGGGGATAGCACAGATACGCAGTATTTT
- | TRBJ2-1 | TRBV30 | - | CARRGRQYNEQFF | TGTGCCCGCAGAGGACGACAATACAATGAGCAGTTCTTC
- | TRBJ1-6 | TRBV7-9 | - | CASSLDIQPLHF | TGTGCCAGCAGCTTAGACATTCAACCCCTCCACTTT
- | TRBJ1-2 | TRBV4-3 | TRBD1 | CASSQGTGTFYGYTF | TGCGCCAGCAGCCAGGGGACAGGGACTTTTTATGGCTACACCTTC
- | TRBJ2-7 | TRBV6-5 | TRBD2 | CASSYGLAGAYEQYF | TGTGCCAGCAGTTACGGACTAGCGGGCGCCTACGAGCAGTACTTC
- | TRBJ2-7 | TRBV25-1 | TRBD1 | CASSDPGTGIYEQYF | TGTGCCAGCAGTGACCCCGGGACAGGGATCTACGAGCAGTACTTC
- | TRBJ2-2 | TRBV19 | - | CASSIGAVGLVAGELFF | TGTGCCAGTAGTATTGGGGCAGTCGGGTTGGTCGCCGGGGAGCTGTTTTTT
- | TRBJ1-1 | TRBV4-2 | - | CASSHGSGTEAFF | TGTGCCAGCAGCCATGGCTCGGGAACTGAAGCTTTCTTT
- | TRBJ2-7 | TRBV5-6 | - | CASSLLQGWYEQYF | TGTGCCAGCAGCTTGCTCCAGGGATGGTACGAGCAGTACTTC
- | TRBJ2-3 | TRBV14 | - | CASSQEYWTDTQYF | TGTGCCAGCAGCCAAGAATATTGGACAGATACGCAGTATTTT
- | TRBJ2-7 | TRBV5-8 | TRBD2 | CASRGGEQYF | TGTGCCAGTCGGGGGGGCGAGCAGTACTTC
- | TRBJ2-7 | TRBV27 | - | CASSWSLGQLPYEQYF | TGTGCCAGCAGTTGGTCCCTAGGACAGCTTCCCTACGAGCAGTACTTC
- | TRBJ2-7 | TRBV2 | TRBD1 | CASSGTGTGYEQYF | TGTGCCAGCAGTGGGACCGGGACAGGGTACGAGCAGTACTTC
- | TRBJ2-3 | TRBV13 | - | CASSLDSGATDTQYF | TGTGCCAGCAGCTTAGATAGCGGAGCCACAGATACGCAGTATTTT
few | TRBJ1-2 | TRBV11-3 | TRBD1 | CASSDRGYGYTF | TGTGCCAGCAGCGACAGGGGATACGGCTACACCTTC
once | TRBJ2-5 | TRBV28 | TRBD1 | CASSPDRVSETQYF | TGTGCCAGCAGTCCGGACAGGGTATCAGAGACCCAGTACTTC
once | TRBJ2-7 | TRBV6-6 | - | CASSYSAVHEQYF | TGTGCCAGCAGTTACTCGGCAGTACACGAGCAGTACTTC
- | TRBJ2-3 | TRBV11-2 | TRBD1 | CASSWRDRGTDTQYF | TGTGCCAGCAGCTGGAGGGACAGGGGAACAGATACGCAGTATTTT
- | TRBJ2-1 | TRBV10-2 | - | CASSEVTVDNEQFF | TGCGCCAGCAGTGAGGTTACTGTGGACAATGAGCAGTTCTTC
- | TRBJ2-7 | TRBV27 | - | CASSGLDSYEQYF | TGTGCCAGCAGCGGTCTCGACTCCTACGAGCAGTACTTC
- | TRBJ2-3 | TRBV28 | TRBD2 | CASTREREVTDTQYF | TGTGCCAGCACCAGGGAGCGGGAGGTCACAGATACGCAGTATTTT
- | TRBJ2-3 | TRBV6-6 | - | CASSYSPRSTDTQYF | TGTGCCAGCAGTTACTCCCCGAGGAGCACAGATACGCAGTATTTT
- | TRBJ1-4 | TRBV27 | - | CASSPRWGEKLFF | TGTGCCAGCAGCCCCAGGTGGGGGGAAAAACTGTTTTTT
- | TRBJ1-2 | TRBV19 | - | CASSIRDYGYTF | TGTGCCAGTAGTATCCGGGACTATGGCTACACCTTC
- | TRBJ2-1 | TRBV19 | - | CASSPILGEQFF | TGTGCCAGTAGTCCTATCTTAGGTGAGCAGTTCTTC
- | TRBJ1-1 | TRBV19 | - | CASSIKSNTEAFF | TGTGCCAGTAGTATTAAATCGAACACTGAAGCTTTCTTT
- | TRBJ2-3 | TRBV2 | TRBD2 | CASSVTSGLASTDTQYF | TGTGCCAGCAGTGTCACTAGCGGCCTGGCTAGCACAGATACGCAGTATTTT
- | TRBJ2-7 | TRBV11-1 | TRBD2 | CASSSRTSGTTYEQYF | TGTGCCAGCAGCTCAAGGACTAGCGGAACTACCTACGAGCAGTACTTC
- | TRBJ2-2 | TRBV29-1 | - | CSVLQRGSNTGELFF | TGCAGCGTGCTGCAGAGGGGGTCGAACACCGGGGAGCTGTTTTTT
- | TRBJ2-7 | TRBV19 | TRBD2 | CASSTRTSGETSYEQYF | TGTGCCAGTAGTACCAGGACTAGCGGCGAAACGTCCTACGAGCAGTACTTC
- | TRBJ2-2 | TRBV6-5 | - | CASRGDIYTGELFF | TGTGCCAGCAGGGGAGACATCTACACCGGGGAGCTGTTTTTT
- | TRBJ2-1 | TRBV19 | - | CASGSLGATYNEQFF | TGTGCCAGTGGCTCACTGGGGGCGACCTACAATGAGCAGTTCTTC
- | TRBJ2-2 | TRBV5-1 | - | CASSSDYTGELFF | TGCGCCAGCAGCTCGGACTACACCGGGGAGCTGTTTTTT
- | TRBJ2-3 | TRBV6-4 | TRBD1 | CASSSGQGSTDTQYF | TGTGCCAGCAGCTCAGGACAGGGCAGCACAGATACGCAGTATTTT
- | TRBJ2-7 | TRBV4-1 | TRBD2 | CASSQEGGSTYEQYF | TGCGCCAGCAGCCAAGAGGGGGGGTCGACCTACGAGCAGTACTTC
- | TRBJ2-7 | TRBV28 | - | CASSPLAETYEQYF | TGTGCCAGCAGTCCTTTAGCGGAGACCTACGAGCAGTACTTC
- | TRBJ2-2 | TRBV27 | - | CASSSNYPNTGELFF | TGTGCCAGCAGTTCCAACTACCCGAACACCGGGGAGCTGTTTTTT
- | TRBJ2-5 | TRBV14 | TRBD1 | CASSQETGATRETQYF | TGTGCCAGCAGCCAAGAGACAGGGGCCACTAGGGAGACCCAGTACTTC
- | TRBJ2-3 | TRBV4-1 | - | CASSQDGASTDTQYF | TGCGCCAGCAGCCAAGATGGGGCTAGCACAGATACGCAGTATTTT
- | TRBJ1-2 | TRBV29-1 | - | CSVVWQGPFGYTF | TGCAGCGTTGTTTGGCAGGGGCCTTTCGGCTACACCTTC
- | TRBJ2-5 | TRBV9 | TRBD2 | CASSPTSGRYVHEETQYF | TGTGCCAGCAGCCCGACTAGCGGGAGGTACGTTCACGAAGAGACCCAGTACTTC
- | TRBJ2-2 | TRBV4-2 | TRBD2 | CASSPYGGRASGELFF | TGTGCCAGCAGCCCATATGGAGGGAGGGCATCCGGGGAGCTGTTTTTT